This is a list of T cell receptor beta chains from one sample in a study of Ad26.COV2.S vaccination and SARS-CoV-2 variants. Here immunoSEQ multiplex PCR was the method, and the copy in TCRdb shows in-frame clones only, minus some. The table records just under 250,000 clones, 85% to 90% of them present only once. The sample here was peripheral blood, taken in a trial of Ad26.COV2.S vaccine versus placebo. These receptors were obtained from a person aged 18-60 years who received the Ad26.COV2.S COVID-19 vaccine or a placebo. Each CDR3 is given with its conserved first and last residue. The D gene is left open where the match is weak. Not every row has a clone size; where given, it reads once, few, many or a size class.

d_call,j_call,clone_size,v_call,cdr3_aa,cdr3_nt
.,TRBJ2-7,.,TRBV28,CASSFNRVPYEQYF,TGTGCCAGCAGTTTTAACCGGGTCCCCTACGAGCAGTACTTC
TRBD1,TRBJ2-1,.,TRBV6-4,CASSALPRQGDYNEQFF,TGTGCCAGCAGTGCACTCCCGAGACAGGGGGACTACAATGAGCAGTTCTTC
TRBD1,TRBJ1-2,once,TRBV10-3,CAISSPTGTYGYTF,TGTGCCATCAGCTCGCCGACAGGGACCTATGGCTACACCTTC
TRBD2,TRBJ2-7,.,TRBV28,CASSLGTSGRNEQYF,TGTGCCAGCAGTTTAGGGACTAGCGGGAGAAACGAGCAGTACTTC
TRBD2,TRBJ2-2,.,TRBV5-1,CASSAGTSGGAHRNTGELFF,TGCGCCAGCAGCGCCGGGACTAGCGGGGGGGCCCATCGGAACACCGGGGAGCTGTTTTTT
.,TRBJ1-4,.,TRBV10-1,CASSDREANEKLFF,TGCGCCAGCAGTGACAGGGAGGCTAATGAAAAACTGTTTTTT
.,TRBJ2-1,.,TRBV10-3,CAISESNSGSYNEQFF,TGTGCCATCAGTGAGTCTAATAGCGGCTCCTACAATGAGCAGTTCTTC
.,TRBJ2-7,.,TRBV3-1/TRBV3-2,CASSQDRGIGGYEQYF,TGTGCCAGCAGCCAAGATAGGGGAATTGGGGGCTACGAGCAGTACTTC
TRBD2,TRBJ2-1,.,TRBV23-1,CARSYRGGAFVIFYNEQFF,TGCGCCCGCAGCTACCGGGGGGGGGCTTTCGTGATCTTTTACAATGAGCAGTTCTTC
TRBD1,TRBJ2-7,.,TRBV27,CASSRRGQPVSYEQYF,TGTGCCAGCAGCAGACGGGGACAGCCGGTATCCTACGAGCAGTACTTC